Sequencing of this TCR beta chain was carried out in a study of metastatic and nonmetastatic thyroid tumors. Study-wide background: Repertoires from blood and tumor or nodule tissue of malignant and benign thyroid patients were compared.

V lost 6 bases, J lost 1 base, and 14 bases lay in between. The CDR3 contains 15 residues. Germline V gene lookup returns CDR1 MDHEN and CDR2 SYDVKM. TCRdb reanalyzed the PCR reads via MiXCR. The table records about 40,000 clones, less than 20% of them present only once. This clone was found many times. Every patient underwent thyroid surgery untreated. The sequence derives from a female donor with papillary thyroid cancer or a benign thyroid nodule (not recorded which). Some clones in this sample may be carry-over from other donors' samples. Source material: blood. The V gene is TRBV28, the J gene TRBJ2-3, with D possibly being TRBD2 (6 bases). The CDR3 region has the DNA TGTGCCAGCAGCAACTCCGGAGGGGGCACAGATACGCAGTATTTT. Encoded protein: CASSNSGGGTDTQYF.